This record covers a single T cell receptor beta chain. The entry originates in a study of shared clonotypes between healthy human individuals. The CDR3 extends over 17 amino acids. Unmatched junction bases numbered 8, after V lost 6 bases and J lost 0 bases. Germline values: CDR1 MDHEN, CDR2 SYDVKM. Researchers divided each subset's genomic DNA evenly across several immunoSEQ plates. Original handling: Junction-only immunoSEQ sequences carried no quality scores, so filtering differed. Libraries were prepared by immunoSEQ multiplex PCR; TCRdb keeps only in-frame clonotypes and omits some of them. Clone size and the V and J calls come from that table; the DNA yielded D and trimming. The sample lists a few million clones; more than 80% were seen once.

The chain is built from TRBV28 and TRBJ2-6; 7 bases align to TRBD1. The sequencing sample was made of naive CD4+ T cells from PBMCs. Noted subset: CD45RA+ positively selected. This clonotype originated in a man younger than 30 in good health. Some clones in this sample may be carry-over from other donors' samples. The CDR3 loop is CASSLRQGSSGANVLTF. In DNA, the CDR3 is TGTGCCAGCAGCTTACGACAGGGCAGCTCTGGGGCCAACGTCCTGACTTTC.